The rows below give T cell receptor beta chains drawn from one sample of a study of T cell changes during pregnancy in multiple sclerosis. Clones were read by immunoSEQ multiplex PCR, and TCRdb kept only the in-frame ones, dropping some. The table has around 66,000 clones, roughly 91% seen once. Sequencing was performed on peripheral blood, taken in the third trimester of pregnancy. These receptors were collected from a female donor in good health, enrolled as a control in a pregnancy study. The CDR3 runs from the conserved cysteine through the conserved F or W. D genes are given only for firm matches. Clone size appears in some rows only: once, few, many, or a class for an expanded clone.

clone_size j_call v_call d_call cdr3_aa cdr3_nt
- TRBJ2-4 TRBV18 - CASSPQATVSKNIQYF TGTGCCAGCTCACCTCAGGCCACCGTCAGCAAAAACATTCAGTACTTC
- TRBJ2-7 TRBV5-1 TRBD1 CASSPGTGAITYEQYF TGCGCCAGCAGCCCCGGGACAGGGGCGATAACCTACGAGCAGTACTTC
- TRBJ1-1 TRBV6-1 - CASRRTVLFF TGTGCCAGCCGAAGGACAGTTCTTTTCTTT
- TRBJ1-1 TRBV15 - CATSTPQTGTEAFF TGTGCCACCAGCACTCCTCAGACGGGCACTGAAGCTTTCTTT
- TRBJ2-7 TRBV30 - CAWNRAATGSYEQYF TGTGCCTGGAATCGGGCGGCAACGGGGTCCTACGAGCAGTACTTC
- TRBJ1-2 TRBV2 - CASSEPPLTGYGYTF TGTGCCAGCAGTGAACCTCCCCTGACAGGTTATGGCTACACCTTC
few TRBJ1-1 TRBV18 - CASSPQGAFSGTEAFF TGTGCCAGCTCACCACAAGGGGCATTCTCGGGCACTGAAGCTTTCTTT
- TRBJ1-2 TRBV6-6 - CASRPTGNGYTF TGTGCCAGCAGACCCACAGGGAATGGCTACACCTTC
- TRBJ2-3 TRBV9 - CASSVGAGDTQYF TGTGCCAGCAGCGTTGGGGCCGGAGATACGCAGTATTTT
- TRBJ2-2 TRBV6-5 - CASSYWEDTGELFF TGTGCCAGCAGTTACTGGGAGGACACCGGGGAGCTGTTTTTT
- TRBJ1-1 TRBV27 - CASSPQGTEAFF TGTGCCAGCAGTCCCCAGGGCACTGAAGCTTTCTTT
- TRBJ1-2 TRBV27 - CASSLTSPERGYTF TGTGCCAGCAGTTTAACAAGTCCCGAGAGGGGCTACACCTTC
- TRBJ2-3 TRBV30 TRBD2 CAWSYSGAADTQYF TGTGCCTGGAGTTACAGCGGGGCAGCAGATACGCAGTATTTT
- TRBJ2-4 TRBV29-1 TRBD1 CSVVPDRTLNIQYF TGCAGCGTTGTCCCGGACAGGACCCTAAACATTCAGTACTTC
- TRBJ2-5 TRBV6-5 - CASSNQETQYF TGTGCCAGCAGCAACCAGGAGACCCAGTACTTC
- TRBJ2-7 TRBV7-8 - CASSLGSHAEQYF TGTGCCAGCAGCTTAGGTTCGCACGCGGAGCAGTACTTC
once TRBJ2-2 TRBV7-9 - CASSPGWDTGELFF TGTGCCAGCAGCCCCGGGTGGGACACCGGGGAGCTGTTTTTT
- TRBJ2-2 TRBV6-1 - CASSGSWNTGELFF TGTGCCAGCAGTGGGAGCTGGAACACCGGGGAGCTGTTTTTT
- TRBJ2-3 TRBV28 - CASSRGYTDTQYF TGTGCCAGCAGCAGAGGGTACACAGATACGCAGTATTTT
- TRBJ2-2 TRBV5-6 TRBD1 CASSLLDRGHDTGELFF TGTGCCAGCAGCTTGCTTGACAGGGGGCACGATACCGGGGAGCTGTTTTTT
once TRBJ2-6 TRBV6-5 - CASVSRGSGANVLTF TGTGCCAGCGTGTCCAGGGGCTCTGGGGCCAACGTCCTGACTTTC
- TRBJ2-7 TRBV7-8 TRBD1 CASSPDRGYTYEQYF TGTGCCAGCAGCCCAGACAGGGGATACACCTACGAGCAGTACTTC
- TRBJ2-3 TRBV9 - CASSVARLGTDTQYF TGTGCCAGCAGCGTAGCTAGGCTAGGTACAGATACGCAGTATTTT
- TRBJ1-1 TRBV6-5 TRBD1 CASSYRGTGDTEAFF TGTGCCAGCAGTTACCGCGGGACAGGGGACACTGAAGCTTTCTTT
- TRBJ2-5 TRBV11-2 - CASSANRRGETQYF TGTGCCAGCAGCGCTAACCGCCGGGGTGAGACCCAGTACTTC
- TRBJ2-1 TRBV5-1 - CASSLESQGHEQFF TGCGCCAGCAGCTTGGAATCCCAGGGCCATGAGCAGTTCTTC
- TRBJ2-7 TRBV27 - CASSSLGGGGYEQYF TGTGCCAGCAGTTCCCTGGGGGGAGGCGGCTACGAGCAGTACTTC
- TRBJ2-1 TRBV18 - CASSRRGYNEQFF TGTGCCAGCTCACGTCGGGGCTACAATGAGCAGTTCTTC
- TRBJ2-7 TRBV7-2 - CASTPGVTGVYEQYF TGTGCCAGCACCCCGGGTGTGACGGGAGTCTACGAGCAGTACTTC